A selection of T cell receptor beta chains follows, all from one sample in a study of glioma-infiltrating T cells. TCRdb fed the multiplex PCR reads into MiXCR, producing one record per CDR3 protein. The data contain around 350,000 distinct CDR3 sequences, roughly 41% of them seen just once; the ten biggest clones take up around 13%. The sequenced material came from glioma tissue, nonneoplastic brain tissue, or PBMCs (not recorded which). The receptors stem from a human donor with low-grade glioma or glioblastoma, undergoing nonglioma brain surgery, or in good health (not recorded which). Both conserved end residues are part of each CDR3. D genes are given only for firm matches. A row's size may be missing; if present it is once, few, many or a size class.

D gene | J gene | clone size | V gene | CDR3 DNA | CDR3 protein
NA | TRBJ2-4 | NA | TRBV28 | TGTGCCAGCAGGAGGGAACGTACCAACCTAGCCAAAAACATTCAGTACTTC | CASRRERTNLAKNIQYF
NA | TRBJ2-5 | few | TRBV20-1 | TGCAGTGCTAGAACCCCGGGACTCGGTAAAGAGACCCAGTACTTC | CSARTPGLGKETQYF
NA | TRBJ2-7 | NA | TRBV20-1 | TGCAGTGCTAGCCGCCCGGGTGGGCTGACAGCCTACGAGCAGTACTTC | CSASRPGGLTAYEQYF
TRBD2 | TRBJ2-3 | NA | TRBV11-2 | TGTGCCAGCAGCTCAGATGGGACTAGGTCAGATACGCAGTATTTT | CASSSDGTRSDTQYF
TRBD2 | TRBJ2-1 | many | TRBV28 | TGTGCCAGCAGTTCTCCCAGCGGGAGTAATGAGCAGTTCTTC | CASSSPSGSNEQFF
TRBD1 | TRBJ2-7 | few | TRBV27 | TGTGCCAGCAGGCGGACAGGGGTTGGCTCCTACGAGCAGTACTTC | CASRRTGVGSYEQYF
NA | TRBJ2-7 | many | TRBV6-2/TRBV6-3 | TGTGCCAGCAGTTACTCCTTAGTCGAGCAGTACTTC | CASSYSLVEQYF
NA | TRBJ2-1 | NA | TRBV4-1 | TGCGCCAGCAGCCAAGATGAAAGCGGCTATTACAATGAGCAGTTCTTC | CASSQDESGYYNEQFF
TRBD2 | TRBJ2-1 | few | TRBV20-1 | TGCAGTGGTACCGGACTAGCGGGCCGCAATGAGCAGTTCTTC | CSGTGLAGRNEQFF
TRBD2 | TRBJ2-7 | NA | TRBV9 | TGTGCCAGCAGCGTAGCGGGAGGCACCTACGAGCAGTACTTC | CASSVAGGTYEQYF
TRBD2 | TRBJ2-3 | NA | TRBV7-9 | TGTGCCAGCAGCCAAAGGGTCCGACTAGCGGCTAGCACAGATACGCAGTATTTT | CASSQRVRLAASTDTQYF
TRBD2 | TRBJ2-3 | many | TRBV20-1 | TGCAGTGAGGCTGCTAGCGGAGGGGTGGATACGCAGTATTTT | CSEAASGGVDTQYF
NA | TRBJ2-5 | many | TRBV6-2/TRBV6-3 | TGTGCCACTCTCCGAGGACAGCTGTACTTC | CATLRGQLYF
TRBD2 | TRBJ2-5 | NA | TRBV12-3/TRBV12-4 | TGTGCCAGCAGCTTGGGGCGGGAGAGCCAAGAGACCCAGTACTTC | CASSLGRESQETQYF
TRBD1 | TRBJ1-1 | NA | TRBV28 | TGTGCCAGCAGTAAAACAGGGGACAACGTTGGGAAGGCTTTCTTT | CASSKTGDNVGKAFF
TRBD2 | TRBJ2-7 | NA | TRBV20-1 | TGCAGTGCTATACAGACTAGCGGAGATCTCTACGAGCAGTACTTC | CSAIQTSGDLYEQYF
NA | TRBJ1-3 | NA | TRBV2 | TGTGCCAGCAGTCTCGAGCCGGGCACCATATATTTT | CASSLEPGTIYF
TRBD2 | TRBJ2-1 | many | TRBV27 | TGTGCCAGCAGGGGACTAGCGGGAGTTGAGTTGTTCTTC | CASRGLAGVELFF
NA | TRBJ1-1 | few | TRBV28 | TGTGCCAGCAGTTTTCGGGGCGGTGGAATGAACACTGAAGCTTTCTTT | CASSFRGGGMNTEAFF
NA | TRBJ1-5 | NA | TRBV4-1 | TGCTCCAGCAGCCAAAGGGATAGCAATCAGCCCCAGCATTTT | CSSSQRDSNQPQHF
TRBD1 | TRBJ2-6 | NA | TRBV27 | TGTGCCAGCAGCTCCCGCAGCCAGGGGGCTGTCTCTGGGGCCAACGTCCTGACTTTC | CASSSRSQGAVSGANVLTF
TRBD2 | TRBJ2-2 | NA | TRBV15 | TGTGCCACCAGCAGAGATGGGGGGGCCGGGGAGCTGTTTTTT | CATSRDGGAGELFF
NA | TRBJ1-2 | few | TRBV19 | TGTGCCAGGGAGAACACCTATGGCTACACCTTC | CARENTYGYTF
TRBD1 | TRBJ1-5 | many | TRBV6-1 | TGTGCCAGCAGTGGCGGACAGGCCTATCAGCCCCAGCATTTT | CASSGGQAYQPQHF
NA | TRBJ2-3 | NA | TRBV29-1 | TGCAGCGTTGGGTCTTCTACGCAGTATTTT | CSVGSSTQYF
NA | TRBJ2-1 | NA | TRBV6-1 | TGTGCCAGCACCCTAGACAGGTACACGCAGTTCTTC | CASTLDRYTQFF
NA | TRBJ2-2 | NA | TRBV20-1 | TGCAGTGCTACTTTCACCGGGGAGCTGTTTTTT | CSATFTGELFF
NA | TRBJ1-1 | many | TRBV6-2/TRBV6-3 | TGTGCCAGCAGCCGCTTAAGGGTCTTGAACACTGAAGCTTTCTTT | CASSRLRVLNTEAFF
TRBD2 | TRBJ2-7 | NA | TRBV4-3 | TGCGCCAGCAGCCAAGTTACCAGGGCTAGCGGGAGTTACGAGCAGTACTTC | CASSQVTRASGSYEQYF
NA | TRBJ2-7 | NA | TRBV10-3 | TGTGCCATCAGTGACCCTCGGACAGCCCTAGGTGGGGAGCAGTACTTC | CAISDPRTALGGEQYF
NA | TRBJ2-7 | NA | TRBV6-5 | TGTGCCAGCAGTTACTCCGCAGAATCCTACAATGAGCAGTACTTC | CASSYSAESYNEQYF
NA | TRBJ2-7 | many | TRBV6-2/TRBV6-3 | TGTGCCAGCAGTTCTCGGGAAGTCGAGCAGTACTTC | CASSSREVEQYF
NA | TRBJ1-1 | NA | TRBV9 | TGTGCCAGCAGCGTGGGGACCGACATGAACACTGAAGCTTTCTTT | CASSVGTDMNTEAFF
TRBD1 | TRBJ2-7 | NA | TRBV19 | TGTGCCAGTAGGGGACAGGGGTCGTTCTACGAGCAGTACTTC | CASRGQGSFYEQYF
NA | TRBJ2-2 | NA | TRBV20-1 | TGCAGTGCTAGAGAGCAGACCGGGGAGCTGTTTTTT | CSAREQTGELFF
NA | TRBJ1-1 | NA | TRBV7-2 | TGTGCCAGCAGCTTGGGGGGCCACACTGAAGCTTTCTTT | CASSLGGHTEAFF
NA | TRBJ1-2 | NA | TRBV12-3/TRBV12-4 | TGTGCCAGCAGTTTCCCAGGGTGGAGGAAAAACTATGGCTACACTTTC | CASSFPGWRKNYGYTF
NA | TRBJ2-1 | many | TRBV6-6 | TGTGCCAGCAGTTACTCGAGTGGGTACAATGAGCAGTTCTTC | CASSYSSGYNEQFF
TRBD2 | TRBJ2-1 | NA | TRBV7-6 | TGTGCCAGCAGCCCACCGCTGGGACTAGCGGGACCACCCAGGGATGAGCAGTTCTTC | CASSPPLGLAGPPRDEQFF
NA | TRBJ2-5 | NA | TRBV20-1 | TGCAGTGCTAGGTTTAGGGGCGGGATTCAAGAGACCCAGTACTTC | CSARFRGGIQETQYF
TRBD2 | TRBJ2-7 | many | TRBV27 | TGTGCCAGCAGCCCAAAGGGAGCGGGAGGCTACGAGCAGTACTTC | CASSPKGAGGYEQYF
NA | TRBJ2-2 | few | TRBV19 | TGTGCCAGTAGGGTGGCCCGGAACACCGGGGAGCTGTTTTTT | CASRVARNTGELFF
NA | TRBJ2-5 | many | TRBV20-1 | TGCAGTGCTAGTTGGCAAGAGACCCAGTACTTC | CSASWQETQYF
NA | TRBJ2-1 | NA | TRBV6-1 | TGTGCCAGCATGAGGGCGGGAAGTGGTATTGAGCAGCTCTTC | CASMRAGSGIEQLF
NA | TRBJ2-1 | NA | TRBV28 | TGTGCCAGCAGTTTTCGTGAAGCGCCAGAGGGGGTTGAGCAGTTCTTC | CASSFREAPEGVEQFF
NA | TRBJ2-2 | few | TRBV15 | TGTGCCACCAGCAGAGCCGGTGGCAGGGGTATCACCGGGGAGCTGTTTTTT | CATSRAGGRGITGELFF
NA | TRBJ2-7 | NA | TRBV28 | TGTGCCAGCAGTTTAGTGAAGACCTACGAGCAGAACTTC | CASSLVKTYEQNF
TRBD1 | TRBJ1-1 | NA | TRBV5-1 | TGCGCCAGCAGCTTCCAAAAAATGCACAGGGACAGGAACACTCAAGCTTTCTTT | CASSFQKMHRDRNTQAFF
TRBD2 | TRBJ2-3 | many | TRBV6-2/TRBV6-3 | TGTGCCAGCAGCCAGCGGGAGGGCCGTACAGATACGCAGTATTTT | CASSQREGRTDTQYF
NA | TRBJ2-7 | few | TRBV15 | TGTGCCATCAGCAGAGGAGACAACGAGCAGTACTTC | CAISRGDNEQYF
NA | TRBJ2-7 | NA | TRBV18 | TGTGCCAGCTCACTCCGGGACGCGGGTTACGAGCAGTACTTC | CASSLRDAGYEQYF
TRBD2 | TRBJ2-7 | few | TRBV27 | TGTGCCACCGGGGAGGGAGCGCTGGGCGAGCAGTACTTC | CATGEGALGEQYF